This T cell receptor beta chain was identified in a study of blood T cells in healthy people across ages. Per sample, at least 5.5 micrograms of total RNA were extracted. A second PCR, run for roughly 7 to 12 cycles, used a sample-barcoded 5' primer plus a J-beta primer mix. A template-switch adaptor that had 12 random nucleotides put a tag on each cDNA molecule. TCRdb ran MiXCR on the 5' RACE reads and lists one entry per CDR3 protein. The sample has roughly 2 million distinct CDR3 sequences, 49% seen once. Germline trimming cut 1 base from V and 2 bases from J; bases unmatched to any gene: 8. The CDR3 contains 18 residues. CDR1 and CDR2 from the germline V gene are SGDLS and YYNGEE.

V gene TRBV9 combines with J gene TRBJ2-3; 12 positions match TRBD2. The origin of this receptor is a woman aged 40 to 50 in good health. The sequencing input was blood. The DNA for the CDR3 is TGTGCCAGCAGCGTATCGCTAGCGGGGGGGCGGAACACAGATACGCAGTATTTT. It translates to CASSVSLAGGRNTDTQYF.